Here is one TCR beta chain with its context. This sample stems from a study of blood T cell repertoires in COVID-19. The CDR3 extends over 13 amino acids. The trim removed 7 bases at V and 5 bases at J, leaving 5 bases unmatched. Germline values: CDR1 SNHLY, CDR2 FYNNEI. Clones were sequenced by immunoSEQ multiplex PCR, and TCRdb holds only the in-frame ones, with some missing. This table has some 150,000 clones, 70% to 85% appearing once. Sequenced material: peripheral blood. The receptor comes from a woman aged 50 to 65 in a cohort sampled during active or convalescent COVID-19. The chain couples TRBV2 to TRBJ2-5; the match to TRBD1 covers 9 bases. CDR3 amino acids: CASIPGQGETQYF. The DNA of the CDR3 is TGTGCCAGCATACCCGGACAGGGGGAGACCCAGTACTTC.